This T cell receptor beta chain was identified during a study of blood T cell repertoires in COVID-19. Authors' data handling: Cell counts per sample came from amplifying reference gene primers. TCRdb keeps only in-frame clones here, not all; method: immunoSEQ multiplex PCR. For V, J and clone size, that table is used; D and trimming come from the DNA. The sample yields 130,000 to 150,000 clones, more than 75% seen once. The CDR3 contains 15 residues. Trimming left V 0 bases short and J 8 bases short, with 15 bases between. Germline CDR1 SGHNT, CDR2 YYREEE (reference sequence). The clonotype was recovered from a human donor with acute or convalescent COVID-19. The donor label of this sample is uncertain. The V and J genes are TRBV5-4 and TRBJ2-1; D may be TRBD2 (5 bases). Sequences were obtained from peripheral blood. This CDR3 is CASSLAARVRDEQFF. The CDR3 DNA follows: TGTGCCAGCAGCTTGGCGGCGAGGGTTAGAGATGAGCAGTTCTTC.